This T cell receptor beta chain comes out of a study of T cells in Graves' hyperthyroidism and ophthalmopathy. Overall study context: Peripheral blood specimens were obtained at initial diagnosis, prior to any treatment.

The CDR3 is made up of 13 amino acids. V lost 4 bases, J lost 11 bases, and 5 bases stayed unmatched. The CDR3 regions of TCR beta were amplified from RNA transcripts. During a first-round RT-PCR of the TCR CDR3, the HTBI primer set was used. MiXCR was run by TCRdb on the multiplex PCR reads, yielding one entry per CDR3 protein. The table lists hundreds of thousands of distinct CDR3 sequences, roughly 40% of them singletons. Sequenced: blood. This TCR was sampled from a man between 18 and 29 years old with Graves' hyperthyroidism. J is TRBJ1-1 and V is TRBV12-3 or TRBV12-4; 12 bases are a match to TRBD1. The CDR3 bases are TGTGCCAGCAGTTGGGGGACAGGGGGCCAGGCTTTCTTT. It is translated as CASSWGTGGQAFF.